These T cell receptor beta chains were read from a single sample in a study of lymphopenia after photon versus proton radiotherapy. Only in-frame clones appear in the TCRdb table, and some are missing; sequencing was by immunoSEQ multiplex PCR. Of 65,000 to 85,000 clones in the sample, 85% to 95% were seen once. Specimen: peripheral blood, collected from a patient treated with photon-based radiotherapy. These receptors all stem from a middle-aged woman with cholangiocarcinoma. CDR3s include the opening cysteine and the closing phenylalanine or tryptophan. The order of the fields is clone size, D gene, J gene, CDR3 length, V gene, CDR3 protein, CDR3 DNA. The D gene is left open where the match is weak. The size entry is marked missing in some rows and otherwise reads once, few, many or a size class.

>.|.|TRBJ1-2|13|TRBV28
CASRTTGTYGYTF
TGTGCCAGCAGAACGACAGGTACCTATGGCTACACCTTC
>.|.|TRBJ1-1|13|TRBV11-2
CASSLTENTEAFF
TGTGCCAGCAGCTTAACAGAGAACACTGAAGCTTTCTTT
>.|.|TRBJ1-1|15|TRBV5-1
CASSLLPGGNTEAFF
TGCGCCAGCAGCTTACTGCCTGGGGGGAACACTGAAGCTTTCTTT
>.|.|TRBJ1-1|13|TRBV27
CASSLQGNTEAFF
TGTGCCAGCAGTTTACAGGGGAACACTGAAGCTTTCTTT
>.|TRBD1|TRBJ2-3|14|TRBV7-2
CASRDRGGTDTQYF
TGTGCCAGCAGAGACAGGGGGGGCACAGATACGCAGTATTTT
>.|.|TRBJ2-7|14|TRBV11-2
CASSAPADTYEQYF
TGTGCCAGCAGCGCCCCGGCTGACACCTACGAGCAGTACTTC
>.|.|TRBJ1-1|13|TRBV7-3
CASSPTVNTEAFF
TGTGCCAGCAGCCCGACGGTGAACACTGAAGCTTTCTTT
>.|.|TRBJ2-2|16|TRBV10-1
CASGFSGTLNTGELFF
TGCGCCAGCGGTTTCTCCGGAACCTTGAACACCGGGGAGCTGTTTTTT
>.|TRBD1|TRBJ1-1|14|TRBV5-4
CASSLGQGLTEAFF
TGTGCCAGCAGCTTGGGACAGGGCCTGACTGAAGCTTTCTTT
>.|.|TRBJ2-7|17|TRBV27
CASSLIAAGASSYEQYF
TGTGCCAGCAGTTTAATTGCCGCCGGGGCAAGCTCCTACGAGCAGTACTTC
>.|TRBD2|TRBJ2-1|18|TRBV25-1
CASSRGLAGWSSYNEQFF
TGTGCCAGCAGTAGGGGACTAGCGGGGTGGAGCTCCTACAATGAGCAGTTCTTC
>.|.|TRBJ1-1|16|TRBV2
CASSDGGIAVNTEAFF
TGTGCCAGCAGTGACGGGGGAATCGCAGTGAACACTGAAGCTTTCTTT
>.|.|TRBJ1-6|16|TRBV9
CASSVGIFGYNSPLHF
TGTGCCAGCAGCGTAGGAATATTCGGTTATAATTCACCCCTCCACTTT
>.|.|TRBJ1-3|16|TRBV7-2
CASSLAQGPPGNTIYF
TGTGCCAGCAGCTTGGCTCAGGGACCACCTGGAAACACCATATATTTT
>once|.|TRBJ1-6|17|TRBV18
CASSPSLGGVGNSPLHF
TGTGCCAGCTCACCCTCCTTGGGGGGGGTAGGGAATTCACCCCTCCACTTT
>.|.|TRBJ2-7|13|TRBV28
CASSTFAAGEQYF
TGTGCCAGCAGTACATTTGCAGCAGGCGAGCAGTACTTC